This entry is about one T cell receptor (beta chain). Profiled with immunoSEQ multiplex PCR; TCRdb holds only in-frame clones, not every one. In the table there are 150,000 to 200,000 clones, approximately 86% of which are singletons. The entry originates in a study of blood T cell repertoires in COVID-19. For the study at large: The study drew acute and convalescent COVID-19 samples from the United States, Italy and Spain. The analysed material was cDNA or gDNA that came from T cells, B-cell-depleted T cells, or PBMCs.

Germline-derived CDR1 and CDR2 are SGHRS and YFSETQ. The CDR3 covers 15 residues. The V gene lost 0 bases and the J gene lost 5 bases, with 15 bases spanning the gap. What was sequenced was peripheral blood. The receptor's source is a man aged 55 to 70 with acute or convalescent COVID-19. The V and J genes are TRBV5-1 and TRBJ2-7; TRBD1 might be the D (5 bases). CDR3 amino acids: CASSLAPVRGNEQYF. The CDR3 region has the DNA TGCGCCAGCAGCTTGGCCCCGGTTAGGGGCAACGAGCAGTACTTC.